Presented here are 31 T cell receptor beta chains from one specimen sequenced in a study of blood T cell repertoires in COVID-19. Clones were sequenced by immunoSEQ multiplex PCR, and TCRdb holds only the in-frame ones, with some missing. The data show roughly 200,000 clones, with roughly 89% seen just once and about 0.66% held by the top ten. Sequenced: peripheral blood. These receptors originate from a man over 45 with acute or convalescent COVID-19.

The chain couples TRBV24-1 to TRBJ2-2, with D perhaps matching TRBD2 (5 bases). Per germline, CDR1 KGHDR and CDR2 SFDVKD. V gave up 8 bases and J gave up 5 bases, with 11 bases separating them. This CDR3 is 13 amino acids long. The CDR3 nucleotides are TGTGCCACCAACAGTCGAGGGACCGGGGAGCTGTTTTTT. Translating it yields CATNSRGTGELFF.

The V gene is TRBV9, the J gene TRBJ2-5; TRBD2 matches at 11 bases. CDR1 SGDLS and CDR2 YYNGEE come from the germline V gene. The junction had 9 bases not matched to a gene; V was cut back by 3 bases and J by 5 bases. This CDR3 contains 16 residues. The CDR3 nucleotides are TGTGCCAGCAGCGCGGGTAGCGGGGGGGCCGGTGAGACCCAGTACTTC. It yields the protein CASSAGSGGAGETQYF. The whole variable domain, filled in from reference TRBV9 and TRBJ2-5, reads DSGVTQTPKHLITATGQRVTLRCSPRSGDLSVYWYQQSLDQGLQFLIQYYNGEERAKGNILERFSAQQFPDLHSELNLSSLELGDSALYFCASSAGSGGAGETQYFGPGTRLLVL.

The rearrangement uses TRBV18 and TRBJ2-2, with 9 bases fitting TRBD1. The CDR3 sequence is 16 residues long. In germline, CDR1 is KGHSH, CDR2 LQKENI. The J segment lost 4 bases and the V segment lost 4 bases, leaving 7 bases of the junction unmatched. The CDR3 region is CASSHSGTGTTGELFF. The CDR3 nucleotides read TGTGCCAGCTCACACTCCGGGACAGGGACCACCGGGGAGCTGTTTTTT.

J is TRBJ2-5 and V is TRBV9; TRBD1 might be the D (6 bases). The V end was cut by 5 bases, the J end by 2 bases, with 25 bases between. This CDR3 has 18 amino acids. Germline CDR1 and CDR2: SGDLS and YYNGEE. This CDR3 reads CASRGQKASWGPQETQYF. CDR3 sequence (DNA): TGTGCCAGCAGAGGACAGAAGGCAAGCTGGGGGCCGCAAGAGACCCAGTACTTC.

V and J are TRBV11-2 and TRBJ2-5; D is possibly TRBD2 (6 bases). The CDR3 is 15 residues long. Trimming cost V 1 base and J 0 bases, with 9 bases left between them. Looked up from germline, CDR1 is SGHAT and CDR2 is FQNNGV. CDR3 nucleotide sequence: TGTGCCAGCAGCTTAGGGGGCGGGGACCAAGAGACCCAGTACTTC. This encodes CASSLGGGDQETQYF.

V usage is TRBV11-2 and J usage is TRBJ2-1; tentative D call: TRBD2 (6 bases). CDR1 and CDR2 (germline): SGHAT, FQNNGV. This CDR3 region has 15 residues. Between the trimmed V and J ends, which lost 1 base and 6 bases, there was a span of 13 bases. The CDR3 loop is CASSLGTTNLNEQFF. In DNA form, the CDR3 reads TGTGCCAGCAGCTTAGGGACTACCAATCTCAATGAGCAGTTCTTC.

The rearrangement joins TRBV9 to TRBJ1-4; no definite D call. The germline CDR1 and CDR2 sequences are SGDLS and YYNGEE. With 0 bases removed from V and 8 bases from J, the gap between germline ends came to 14 bases. The CDR3 spans 15 residues. CDR3: CASSVVAAPGEKLFF. CDR3 sequence (DNA): TGTGCCAGCAGCGTAGTAGCCGCTCCCGGGGAAAAACTGTTTTTT.

The chain links TRBV5-6 to TRBJ2-7, with D unclear. CDR3 length: 12 amino acids. Trimming stripped 0 bases from V and 6 bases from J, with 7 bases between. Germline values: CDR1 SGHDT, CDR2 YYEEEE. CDR3 nucleotides: TGTGCCAGCAGCTTGGGCTCCGGCGAGCAGTACTTC. This codes for CASSLGSGEQYF. Complete variable domain (other parts from reference TRBV5-6 and TRBJ2-7): DAGVTQSPTHLIKTRGQQVTLRCSPKSGHDTVSWYQQALGQGPQFIFQYYEEEERQRGNFPDRFSGHQFPNYSSELNVNALLLGDSALYLCASSLGSGEQYFGPGTRLTVT.

The V gene is TRBV4-1, the J gene TRBJ2-4; D may be TRBD2 (5 bases). From germline, CDR1 is MGHRA and CDR2 YSYEKL. V gave up 5 bases and J gave up 3 bases, with 17 bases separating them. The CDR3 consists of 16 residues. The CDR3 loop reads CASSSGGAVGKNIQYF. The CDR3 nucleotides read TGCGCCAGCAGCAGCGGAGGAGCGGTGGGCAAAAACATTCAGTACTTC.

A single count supports this clone. The V call is TRBV5-8, the J call TRBJ2-7; D unclear. Per the germline V gene, CDR1 is SGHTS and CDR2 is YDEGEE. The CDR3 has 11 residues. Trimming took 2 bases from V and 5 from J, leaving 5 bases between them. The CDR3: CASSFNDEQYF. The CDR3 DNA sequence: TGTGCCAGCAGCTTCAATGACGAGCAGTACTTC. The whole variable domain, filled in from reference TRBV5-8 and TRBJ2-7, reads EAGVTQSPTHLIKTRGQQATLRCSPISGHTSVYWYQQALGLGLQFLLWYDEGEERNRGNFPPRFSGRQFPNYSSELNVNALELEDSALYLCASSFNDEQYFGPGTRLTVT.

The chain carries TRBV4-3 and TRBJ1-1; no clear D gene. Germline CDR1 reads LGHNA; CDR2 reads YSLEER. This CDR3 has 15 residues. The V and J ends lost 6 bases and 8 bases respectively, with 22 bases between them. Here the CDR3 reads CASRHPLTGANEAFF. The CDR3 DNA sequence: TGCGCCAGCAGGCATCCCTTGACTGGAGCAAACGAAGCTTTCTTT.

The chain carries TRBV20-1 and TRBJ1-1, with TRBD1 as a possible D gene (5 bases). The germline V and J ends were trimmed by 6 bases and 1 base, with 6 bases remaining between them. Germline V lookup: CDR1 DFQATT, CDR2 SNEGSKA (reference sequence). The CDR3 is made up of 11 amino acids. In DNA, the CDR3 is TGCAGTGCGACAGCGAACACTGAAGCTTTCTTT. Translated: CSATANTEAFF.

The chain links TRBV5-1 to TRBJ2-1; 12 bases align to TRBD2. The CDR3 totals 17 residues. CDR1 is SGHRS and CDR2 is YFSETQ in the germline V gene. V was clipped by 4 bases and J by 0 bases; unmatched bases: 5. The CDR3: CASSLRTSGDSYNEQFF. As DNA, the CDR3 is TGCGCCAGCAGCCTTCGGACTAGCGGGGACTCCTACAATGAGCAGTTCTTC. Looking up the rest from reference TRBV5-1 and TRBJ2-1 gives the full variable domain: KAGVTQTPRYLIKTRGQQVTLSCSPISGHRSVSWYQQTPGQGLQFLFEYFSETQRNKGNFPGRFSGRQFSNSRSEMNVSTLELGDSALYLCASSLRTSGDSYNEQFFGPGTRLTVL.

The J gene is TRBJ2-2, the V gene TRBV30; no firm D call. The V end was cut by 3 bases, the J end by 4 bases, with 6 bases between. This CDR3 is 12 amino acids long. Germline assignment: CDR1 GTSNPN and CDR2 SVGIG (reference sequence). The CDR3 sequence is CAWRSITGELFF. For the CDR3, the DNA is TGTGCCTGGAGGAGTATCACCGGGGAGCTGTTTTTT.

The chain uses TRBV6-5 and TRBJ2-3; possibly TRBD2 for D (6 bases). The CDR3 extends over 15 amino acids. In germline, CDR1 is MNHEY, CDR2 SVGAGI. V lost 7 bases and J lost 2, with 16 bases in between. DNA for the CDR3: TGTGCCAGCAACTGGTCAGCGGGCCCCACAGATACGCAGTATTTT. It is translated as CASNWSAGPTDTQYF.

V is TRBV6-6 and J is TRBJ2-5, with 7 bases lining up with TRBD2. Germline V gene data show CDR1 as MNHNY and CDR2 as SVGAGI (reference sequence). The trim removed 9 bases at V and 3 bases at J, leaving 10 bases unmatched. The CDR3 contains 14 residues. The CDR3 loop is CASKTSGTKETQYF. CDR3 bases: TGTGCCAGTAAAACCAGCGGGACGAAAGAGACCCAGTACTTC.

The chain joins TRBV5-1 to TRBJ2-7; 9 bases are shared with TRBD1. There are 15 residues in the CDR3. The V gene's germline CDR1 is SGHRS and CDR2 YFSETQ. J gave up 9 bases and V 1 base, and 11 bases lay outside the gene matches. The CDR3 DNA is TGCGCCAGCAGCTTGAATCCGGGACAGGGATTAGGGCAGTACGTC. This encodes CASSLNPGQGLGQYV.

V usage is TRBV11-2 and J usage is TRBJ2-7, with 10 bases fitting TRBD1. The CDR3 is 18 amino acids. Germline V gives CDR1 SGHAT, CDR2 FQNNGV. Trimming at V came to 4 bases and at J to 4 bases, leaving 16 bases not matched to a gene. The CDR3 sequence: CASSSQPPGQGSPYEQYF. In DNA form, the CDR3 reads TGTGCCAGCAGCTCACAGCCCCCGGGACAGGGGTCCCCGTACGAGCAGTACTTC.

The rearrangement links TRBV14 to TRBJ1-3, with TRBD1 identical over 8 bases. Germline assignment: CDR1 SGHDN and CDR2 FVKESK. V shed 10 bases, J shed 3 bases, and the junction held 11 bases outside the gene matches. The CDR3 loop spans 15 amino acids. The CDR3 here is CANSGQVLFGNTIYF. The CDR3 nucleotides read TGTGCCAACTCGGGACAGGTTTTATTTGGAAACACCATATATTTT.

The chain employs TRBV5-1 and TRBJ2-7, with 9 nucleotides matching TRBD2. This CDR3 is 16 amino acids long. CDR1 and CDR2 (germline): SGHRS, YFSETQ. V shed 0 bases, J shed 5 bases, and the junction held 9 bases outside the gene matches. Here the CDR3 reads CASSLGAAGGLDEQYF. CDR3 nucleotide sequence: TGCGCCAGCAGCTTGGGTGCAGCGGGAGGTCTTGACGAGCAGTACTTC. Full variable domain (outside the CDR3, taken from reference TRBV5-1 and TRBJ2-7): KAGVTQTPRYLIKTRGQQVTLSCSPISGHRSVSWYQQTPGQGLQFLFEYFSETQRNKGNFPGRFSGRQFSNSRSEMNVSTLELGDSALYLCASSLGAAGGLDEQYFGPGTRLTVT.

V and J are TRBV18 and TRBJ1-6; 7 bases align to TRBD1. This CDR3 spans 14 amino acids. Germline CDR1 reads KGHSH; CDR2 reads LQKENI. Trimming took 1 base from V and 7 from J; bases not matched to a gene: 1. As DNA, the CDR3 is TGTGCCAGCTCACCACAGACAGGGAATTCACCCCTCCACTTT. It codes for CASSPQTGNSPLHF.

The genes are TRBV6-1 and TRBJ1-6; no definite D call. There are 16 residues in the CDR3. Trimming pared 1 base from V and 0 bases from J, leaving 7 bases between. Germline CDR1 is MNHNS and CDR2 is SASEGT. CDR3: CASSEEMSSYNSPLHF. The CDR3 nucleotides read TGTGCCAGCAGTGAAGAGATGAGCTCCTATAATTCACCCCTCCACTTT.

The chain couples TRBV27 to TRBJ2-6, with 8 nucleotides matching TRBD2. Trimming removed 1 base from V and 2 bases from J; junction bases left unmatched: 7. Looked up from germline, CDR1 is MNHEY and CDR2 is SMNVEV (reference sequence). This CDR3 has 18 residues. CDR3 protein: CASSLFGPGGAGANVLTF. CDR3 DNA sequence: TGTGCCAGCAGTTTATTTGGCCCCGGGGGGGCTGGGGCCAACGTCCTGACTTTC.

This rearrangement joins TRBV9 to TRBJ1-2; weak D call: TRBD1 (6 bases). V was clipped by 0 bases and J by 1 base, with 13 bases between them. CDR1 SGDLS and CDR2 YYNGEE come from the germline V gene. The CDR3 totals 16 residues. CDR3 in amino acids: CASSVGGGASNYGYTF. The CDR3 DNA reads as TGTGCCAGCAGCGTAGGTGGGGGGGCAAGTAACTATGGCTACACCTTC.

This chain uses TRBV20-1 with TRBJ2-1; 7 bases are shared with TRBD2. The CDR3 is 16 residues long. CDR1 DFQATT and CDR2 SNEGSKA come from the germline V gene (reference sequence). V lost 3 bases, J lost 3 bases, and 11 bases stayed unmatched. The chain's CDR3 is CSASIFLAEFYNEQFF. The DNA of the CDR3 is TGCAGTGCTAGTATTTTCCTAGCGGAATTCTACAATGAGCAGTTCTTC.

The chain joins TRBV10-3 to TRBJ2-7; no clear D gene. The CDR3 has 14 residues. V lost 0 bases and J 3 bases, leaving 9 bases between the germline ends. The germline CDR1 and CDR2 sequences are ENHRY and SYGVKD. This CDR3 is CAISESLAHYEQYV. In nucleotides, the CDR3 is TGTGCCATCAGTGAGTCATTAGCCCACTACGAGCAGTACGTC.

The J gene is TRBJ2-5, the V gene TRBV28, with 7 bases fitting TRBD2. V lost 2 bases and J lost 5; bases outside the gene matches: 8. Germline CDR1 reads MDHEN; CDR2 reads SYDVKM. The CDR3 has 15 amino acids. CDR3 DNA: TGTGCCAGCAGTTTAAGCTGGGGGGGACGCGAGACCCAGTACTTC. It encodes CASSLSWGGRETQYF.

The J gene is TRBJ2-3, the V gene TRBV28, with 11 bases fitting TRBD2. Germline V gives CDR1 MDHEN, CDR2 SYDVKM. CDR3 length: 15 residues. Trimming cost V 7 bases and J 1 base; bases outside gene matches: 4. The CDR3 DNA follows: TGTGCCAGCAAGACTAGCGGGGTTCGCACAGATACGCAGTATTTT. It codes for CASKTSGVRTDTQYF.

The chain is built from TRBV3-1 (or the pseudogene TRBV3-2) and TRBJ1-2; the D is unclear. The length of the CDR3 is 12 residues. Per the germline V gene, CDR1 is LGHDT and CDR2 is YNNKEL (reference sequence). Trimming took off 0 bases at V and 5 bases at J, with 4 bases between the two ends. The CDR3 DNA reads TGTGCCAGCAGCCAAGAGTCATATGGCTACACCTTC. Translation gives CASSQESYGYTF.

The J gene is TRBJ2-2, the V gene TRBV18; weak D call: TRBD2 (5 bases). The germline gives CDR1 KGHSH, CDR2 LQKENI. V lost 2 bases, J lost 5 bases, and 9 bases lay in between. The CDR3 is 14 residues long. CDR3 sequence: CASSPNPGTGELFF. The CDR3, as DNA: TGTGCCAGCTCACCAAATCCGGGGACCGGGGAGCTGTTTTTT.

The rearrangement uses TRBV11-2 and TRBJ1-5; no clear D gene. CDR1 is SGHAT, CDR2 FQNNGV, per germline. This CDR3 comprises 14 residues. Deletions cut 0 bases from V and 3 bases from J, with 6 bases between. CDR3 residues: CASSLDSSNQPQHF. In DNA form, the CDR3 reads TGTGCCAGCAGCTTAGACAGTTCCAATCAGCCCCAGCATTTT.